The 3 T cell receptor beta chains below come from one sample, sequenced in a study of T cell responses to AZD1222 COVID-19 vaccine. Here immunoSEQ multiplex PCR was the method, and the copy in TCRdb shows in-frame clones only, minus some. The data show about 72,000 clones, with 70% to 90% seen just once and over 25% held by the top ten. This specimen was peripheral blood, taken 28 days after the second AZD1222 dose. Receptor source: an adult who received the AZD1222 COVID-19 vaccine.

The V call is TRBV7-2, the J call TRBJ1-1; D is unclear. The germline gives CDR1 SGHTA, CDR2 FQGNSA. The CDR3 runs 14 residues. V shed 3 bases and J shed 0 bases, with 8 bases lying between them. CDR3 in amino acids: CASSFRAMNTEAFF. The CDR3, as DNA: TGTGCCAGCAGCTTCCGAGCCATGAACACTGAAGCTTTCTTT.

The rearrangement joins TRBV30 to TRBJ2-1; the D gene is possibly TRBD2 (5 bases). The CDR3 runs 13 residues. Trimming removed 2 bases from V and 8 bases from J, with 13 bases in between. CDR1 is GTSNPN and CDR2 is SVGIG in the germline V gene (reference sequence). The CDR3 is CAWSSGNVDEQFF. In DNA form, the CDR3 reads TGTGCCTGGAGTTCGGGAAATGTGGATGAGCAGTTCTTC.

The chain couples TRBV28 to TRBJ1-3; D not certain. V was cut by 2 bases and J by 0 bases, with 8 bases left in between. Germline-derived CDR1 and CDR2 are MDHEN and SYDVKM. The CDR3 consists of 15 residues. For the CDR3, the DNA is TGTGCCAGCAGTTTAACGCCGTCCTCTGGAAACACCATATATTTT. This translates into CASSLTPSSGNTIYF.